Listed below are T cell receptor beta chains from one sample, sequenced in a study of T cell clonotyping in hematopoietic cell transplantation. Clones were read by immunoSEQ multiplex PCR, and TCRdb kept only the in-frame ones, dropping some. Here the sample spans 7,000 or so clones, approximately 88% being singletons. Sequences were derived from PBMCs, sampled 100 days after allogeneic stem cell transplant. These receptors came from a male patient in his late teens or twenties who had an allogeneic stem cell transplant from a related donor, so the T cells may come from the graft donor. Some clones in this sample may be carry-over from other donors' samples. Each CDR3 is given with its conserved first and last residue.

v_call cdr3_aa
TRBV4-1 CASSQGGRGENEGGETQYF
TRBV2 CASSTGQSNEKLFF
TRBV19 CASSIQRAFSNEQFF
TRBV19 CASTKGTSEDTQYF
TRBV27 CASRPGPNTEAFF
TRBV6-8 CASIGWGHPPLCISTDTQYF
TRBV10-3 CAISESAETYYGYTF
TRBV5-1 CASSSVQGVNTEAFF
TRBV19 CASSIGTNRGTQYF
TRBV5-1 CASSLRSQETQYF
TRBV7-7 CASSSDGNSGNTIYF
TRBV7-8 CASSLAGGSGDTQYF
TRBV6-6 CATTGRSSYNEQFF
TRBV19 CASSIGGRRGNTEAFF
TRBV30 CAWSAYSEAFF
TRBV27 CASSPTQGRQAFF
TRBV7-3 CASSSGGVGTEAFF
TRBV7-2 CASSWAQGPYTF
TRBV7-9 CASSLAQDEKLFF
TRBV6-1 CASIRAGAGYNEQFF
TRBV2 CASSPADSLGETQYF
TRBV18 CASSPPSMTDEKLFF
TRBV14 CASSQYRDGETQYF
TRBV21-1 CASSKGRGRVQPQHF
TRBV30 CAWSVLGNEQFF
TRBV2 CASNRDRAEGTEAFF
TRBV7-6 CASSLGPDRNTGELFF
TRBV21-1 CASSKSPSTDTQYF